This TCR beta chain was observed in a study of shared clonotypes between healthy human individuals. Positively selected for CCR7, the CD45RO-negative cells used as naive CD8 cells excluded terminally differentiated effector memory CD45RA+ cells. This clone was detected once. Deep level was the assay's run setting. Sorted-subset replicate PCRs used about 180 ng DNA, approximately 27,000 T cell genomes. Profiled with immunoSEQ multiplex PCR; TCRdb holds only in-frame clones, not every one. This table has about 2.1 million clones, just under 95% appearing once. Trimming cost V 6 bases and J 8 bases; bases outside gene matches: 8. The germline gives CDR1 LNHDA, CDR2 SQIVND (reference sequence). The CDR3 consists of 14 residues.

V and J are TRBV19 and TRBJ2-1; 9 positions match TRBD2. This clonotype originated in a man between 18 and 35 years old in good health. Some clones in this sample may be carry-over from other donors' samples. Material for sequencing was naive CD8+ T cells from PBMCs. The CDR3 protein is CASSITGLAYEQFF. The CDR3, as DNA: TGTGCCAGTAGCATTACGGGACTAGCCTATGAGCAGTTCTTC.